The 29 T cell receptor beta chains in this list originate from one sample, sequenced in a study of blood T cells in healthy people across ages. For the second PCR, which ran for about 6 to 12 cycles, a sample-barcoded 5' primer and a J-beta primer mix were used. Via MiXCR, TCRdb re-called the 5' RACE reads, giving one row per CDR3 protein. The data contain approximately 1.5 million distinct CDR3 sequences, roughly 32% of them singletons. Sequencing input: blood. These receptor sequences come from a woman aged 25 to 45 in good health.

This clonotype was counted ten times or more. This chain joins TRBV20-1 and TRBJ2-5; TRBD1 agrees at 8 bases. The trim removed 5 bases at V and 1 base at J, leaving 9 bases unmatched. CDR1 is DFQATT and CDR2 is SNEGSKA in the germline V gene (reference sequence). The CDR3 covers 15 residues. The CDR3 spells CSALPGQGVQETQYF. The CDR3 nucleotides are TGCAGTGCTCTCCCCGGACAGGGAGTCCAAGAGACCCAGTACTTC.

The V and J genes are TRBV7-9 and TRBJ2-5; unclear D gene. Deletions cut 0 bases from V and 4 bases from J, with 12 bases between. The CDR3 has 15 residues. Germline assignment: CDR1 SEHNR and CDR2 FQNEAQ (reference sequence). The CDR3 protein is CASSLALHNRETQYF. The CDR3 DNA reads as TGTGCCAGCAGCTTAGCGTTGCATAATCGAGAGACCCAGTACTTC.

This clonotype was seen only a few times. The chain uses TRBV7-2 and TRBJ2-2; D is unresolved. Germline V CDR1 and CDR2: SGHTA, FQGNSA. This CDR3 is built from 14 residues. Trimming took 7 bases from V and 0 from J, leaving 9 bases between them. DNA for the CDR3: TGTGCCAGCACCTTTTTGGCGAACACCGGGGAGCTGTTTTTT. Translated: CASTFLANTGELFF.

CDR3 loop: CASFGLAQETQYF. The CDR3 DNA reads as TGCGCCAGCTTCGGACTAGCCCAAGAGACCCAGTACTTC. The chain couples TRBV5-1 to TRBJ2-5; 8 bases are shared with TRBD2. This CDR3 has 13 amino acids. Germline V CDR1 and CDR2: SGHRS, YFSETQ. The V and J ends lost 7 bases and 1 base, in that order; junction bases with no gene match: 3.

The CDR3 DNA reads as TGTGCCAGCAAGGAGGGAAGCTATGGCTACACCTTC. Translation: CASKEGSYGYTF. The chain uses TRBV28 and TRBJ1-2; no clear D. Trimming removed 7 bases from V and 4 bases from J, with 10 bases in between. This CDR3 has 12 amino acids. Germline-derived CDR1 and CDR2 are MDHEN and SYDVKM.

This clonotype was found a few times. V gene TRBV7-2 combines with J gene TRBJ2-7; perhaps TRBD1 as D (5 bases). Trimming removed 1 base at V and 12 bases at J, with 22 bases between. Germline CDR1 is SGHTA and CDR2 is FQGNSA. The CDR3 contains 15 residues. DNA for the CDR3: TGTGCCAGCAGCTTAGATTGGGGCAGTCAAGAGACCCGGTACTTC. This translates into CASSLDWGSQETRYF.

The chain links TRBV29-1 to TRBJ2-6; maybe TRBD2 (5 bases). CDR1 and CDR2 from the germline V gene are SQVTM and ANQGSEA. This CDR3 is built from 15 residues. Trimming pared 6 bases from V and 0 bases from J, leaving 12 bases between. CDR3 coding DNA: TGCAGCGTCTCGGGGTTCCACTCTGGGGCCAACGTCCTGACTTTC. Its translation is CSVSGFHSGANVLTF.

Only one count was recorded for this clonotype. CDR3 DNA sequence: TGTGCCAGCAGCACCGGACAGGGGGCGGCGGGTAATGAAAAACTGTTTTTT. Its translation is CASSTGQGAAGNEKLFF. This rearrangement joins TRBV9 to TRBJ1-4; TRBD1 matches 11 bases. The CDR3 sequence is 17 residues long. The ends lost 4 bases at V and 4 bases at J; junction bases unmatched: 9. From germline, CDR1 is SGDLS and CDR2 YYNGEE. Full variable domain (outside the CDR3, taken from reference TRBV9 and TRBJ1-4): DSGVTQTPKHLITATGQRVTLRCSPRSGDLSVYWYQQSLDQGLQFLIQYYNGEERAKGNILERFSAQQFPDLHSELNLSSLELGDSALYFCASSTGQGAAGNEKLFFGSGTQLSVL.

CDR3 sequence (DNA): TGTGCCAGCAGTCGAATAGCGGGAGATTACGAGCAGTACTTC. This sequence encodes CASSRIAGDYEQYF. The V call is TRBV12-3 or TRBV12-4, the J call TRBJ2-4; TRBD2 matches 9 bases. The J call is doubtful: the DNA matches TRBJ2-7 better. This CDR3 contains 14 residues.

This chain uses TRBV6-2 or TRBV6-3 with TRBJ1-5; D is perhaps TRBD1 (6 bases). The germline V gene encodes CDR1 MNHEY and CDR2 SVGEGT. The CDR3 spans 16 residues. The ends were cut back, 6 bases at V and 0 bases at J, with 15 bases in the middle. CDR3 coding DNA: TGTGCCAGCAGCCGCGCCCGGACAGATAGCAATCAGCCCCAGCATTTT. Protein sequence: CASSRARTDSNQPQHF.

This chain uses TRBV4-1 with TRBJ2-1; 8 positions agree with TRBD2. CDR1 MGHRA and CDR2 YSYEKL come from the germline V gene. Germline trimming cut 0 bases from V and 3 bases from J; bases unmatched to any gene: 7. The CDR3 spans 17 residues. CDR3 bases: TGCGCCAGCAGCCAAGATGATAGCGGGATGATCTACAATGAGCAGTTCTTC. As protein: CASSQDDSGMIYNEQFF.

The chain joins TRBV9 to TRBJ2-1; 10 bases align to TRBD2. Germline CDR1 and CDR2: SGDLS and YYNGEE. This CDR3 contains 15 residues. V trimming: 3 bases; J trimming: 3 bases; junction bases outside the gene matches: 3. CDR3 residues: CASSDSGGYYNEQFF. In nucleotides, the CDR3 is TGTGCCAGCAGCGATAGCGGGGGGTACTACAATGAGCAGTTCTTC.

J is TRBJ2-5 and V is TRBV20-1; the D is unclear. CDR1 DFQATT and CDR2 SNEGSKA come from the germline V gene (reference sequence). This CDR3 region has 14 residues. V was shortened by 5 bases and J by 1 base, with 14 bases between the two germline ends. CDR3 amino acids: CSAGLHEFQETQYF. The CDR3 DNA follows: TGCAGTGCTGGTCTACATGAGTTCCAAGAGACCCAGTACTTC.

About this clonotype: This may arise from a read error, as a much more abundant clone is one base away. This chain joins TRBV29-1 and TRBJ2-3; tentative D call: TRBD1 (7 bases). Trimming removed 6 bases at V and 4 bases at J, with 20 bases between. The germline gives CDR1 SQVTM, CDR2 ANQGSEA. This CDR3 is 15 amino acids long. In nucleotides, the CDR3 is TGCAGCGTCGGGATGACAGGGCGGGGCGCAGATACGCAGTATTTT. It encodes CSVGMTGRGADTQYF.

There are a few counts of this clonotype. This rearrangement joins TRBV20-1 to TRBJ2-7; no reliable D call. V was trimmed by 1 base and J by 2 bases, leaving 15 bases between them. This CDR3 is 15 amino acids long. Germline lookup yields CDR1 DFQATT and CDR2 SNEGSKA (reference sequence). CDR3 nucleotides: TGCAGTGCTAGAGGGTTCATGACAACGACCTACGAGCAGTACTTC. Translated: CSARGFMTTTYEQYF.

Only one count was recorded for this clonotype. With a much larger clone just one base away, this may be a read error. The rearrangement links TRBV20-1 to TRBJ2-7; D is unresolved. The V gene's germline CDR1 is DFQATT and CDR2 SNEGSKA (reference sequence). The length of the CDR3 is 12 residues. V was shortened by 6 bases and J by 2 bases, with 11 bases between the two germline ends. CDR3 in amino acids: CSAIFSTYEQYV. In DNA, the CDR3 is TGCAGTGCCATATTCTCCACCTACGAGCAGTACGTC.

This clonotype was seen more than once but under ten times. The rearrangement joins TRBV12-3 or TRBV12-4 to TRBJ1-4; the D gene is possibly TRBD1 (5 bases). The CDR3 totals 15 residues. Trimming pared 5 bases from V and 8 bases from J, leaving 18 bases between. The CDR3 reads CASSRQRNRGEKLFF. DNA of the CDR3: TGTGCCAGCAGTCGACAGCGGAACCGAGGGGAAAAACTGTTTTTT.

This clonotype was picked up a small number of times. The rearrangement uses TRBV24-1 and TRBJ1-2, with 9 bases lining up with TRBD1. Looked up from germline, CDR1 is KGHDR and CDR2 is SFDVKD. This CDR3 is built from 13 residues. The CDR3 here is CVSRGQGGDGYTF. CDR3 bases: TGTGTCTCCAGGGGACAGGGAGGGGATGGCTACACCTTC.

This clonotype was detected a few times. For the CDR3, the DNA is TGCAGCGTTGATTTCGGGGCGGCTGTTGAAGCTTTCTTT. This encodes CSVDFGAAVEAFF. The chain employs TRBV29-1 and TRBJ1-1; D may be TRBD1 (5 bases). The germline V and J ends were trimmed by 3 bases and 7 bases, with 15 bases remaining between them. CDR3 length: 13 amino acids. The V gene's germline CDR1 is SQVTM and CDR2 ANQGSEA.

This chain links TRBV5-6 with TRBJ2-7; 9 bases are shared with TRBD2. This CDR3 has 16 amino acids. Trimming at V came to 4 bases and at J to 1 base, leaving 9 bases not matched to a gene. The V gene's germline CDR1 is SGHDT and CDR2 YYEEEE. CDR3 DNA sequence: TGTGCCAGCAGCCGGGCCGCGACTAGCGGATCCTACGAGCAGTACTTC. Protein product: CASSRAATSGSYEQYF.

A few counts support this clonotype. V and J are TRBV20-1 and TRBJ2-7; the match to TRBD2 covers 8 bases. This CDR3 has 14 amino acids. Germline trimming cut 4 bases from V and 6 bases from J; bases unmatched to any gene: 11. The germline V gene has CDR1 DFQATT and CDR2 SNEGSKA (reference sequence). CDR3 sequence reads: CSATYQRERREQYF. CDR3 coding DNA: TGCAGTGCTACTTACCAGCGGGAGAGGCGCGAGCAGTACTTC.

This clonotype was counted many times. This sequence joins TRBV20-1 and TRBJ2-7, with D possibly TRBD2 on 6 matching bases. The CDR3 totals 14 residues. Per germline, CDR1 DFQATT and CDR2 SNEGSKA (reference sequence). V lost 3 bases to trimming and J lost 0 bases, with 12 bases between them. The CDR3 nucleotides read TGCAGTGCTAGTAGGGACTCGAGCTCCTACGAGCAGTACTTC. Its translation: CSASRDSSSYEQYF.

This clonotype has just a few counts. V usage is TRBV4-1 and J usage is TRBJ2-7; 8 nucleotides line up with TRBD2. The V gene's germline CDR1 is MGHRA and CDR2 YSYEKL. V was pared by 3 bases and J by 2 bases, with 9 bases of the junction left unmatched. The length of the CDR3 is 16 residues. CDR3 in DNA: TGCGCCAGCAGCCAGATCCCGGGACTAGTCACCTACGAGCAGTACTTC. It yields the protein CASSQIPGLVTYEQYF.

The chain is built from TRBV4-1 and TRBJ1-2; D possibly corresponds to TRBD1 (5 bases). Germline CDR1 is MGHRA and CDR2 is YSYEKL. Trimming cost V 4 bases and J 8 bases, with 23 bases left between them. The CDR3 has 16 residues. The CDR3 is CASSPTSQGRFQGYTF. The CDR3 DNA is TGCGCCAGCAGCCCCACCTCCCAGGGTAGATTTCAGGGCTACACCTTC.

This chain connects TRBV29-1 to TRBJ2-5; TRBD1 matches at 10 bases. Germline V gives CDR1 SQVTM, CDR2 ANQGSEA. This CDR3 region has 14 residues. J was trimmed by 1 base and V by 3 bases; bases with no gene match: 2. The CDR3 DNA follows: TGCAGCGTTGAGGGGACAGGGGCCCAAGAGACCCAGTACTTC. Protein: CSVEGTGAQETQYF.

Comments on this clonotype: One junction end disagrees with the germline gene, perhaps due to a read error. The V gene is TRBV4-1, the J gene TRBJ2-5; TRBD2 matches 9 bases. Looked up from germline, CDR1 is MGHRA and CDR2 is YSYEKL. This CDR3 comprises 17 residues. The CDR3 is CASSLLLPGTSWGTRYF. CDR3 sequence (DNA): TGCGCCAGCAGCCTCCTCCTCCCCGGGACTAGCTGGGGGACCCGGTACTTC.

As DNA, the CDR3 is TGTGCCAGCAGACCCGGGACTAGCGGGGGTAGTAATGAGCAGTTCTTC. As protein: CASRPGTSGGSNEQFF. The V and J genes are TRBV12-3 or TRBV12-4 and TRBJ2-1; the match to TRBD2 covers 14 bases. The CDR3 has 16 residues. The J segment lost 7 bases and the V segment lost 6 bases, leaving 8 bases of the junction unmatched.

This clonotype was recorded a few times. The chain joins TRBV27 to TRBJ1-2; TRBD1 matches at 9 bases. V was pared by 5 bases and J by 6 bases, with 10 bases of the junction left unmatched. Germline V gene lookup returns CDR1 MNHEY and CDR2 SMNVEV (reference sequence). The CDR3 consists of 15 residues. CDR3 nucleotide sequence: TGTGCCAGCAGTCGGACAGGGGTGGGAGGCGATGGCTACACCTTC. It yields the protein CASSRTGVGGDGYTF.

This clonotype was picked up a small number of times. The chain carries TRBV9 and TRBJ2-3, with D perhaps TRBD1 or TRBD2 (5 bases each). Germline CDR1 reads SGDLS; CDR2 reads YYNGEE. The CDR3 has 20 amino acids. V was trimmed by 3 bases and J by 0 bases, leaving 26 bases between them. The CDR3 reads CASSGGPLVPSGYSTDTQYF. DNA for the CDR3: TGTGCCAGCAGCGGGGGACCGCTTGTTCCCAGCGGATATAGCACAGATACGCAGTATTTT.